This T cell receptor beta chain derives from a study of T-cell reconstitution after alpha-beta-depleted transplantation in children. Germline CDR1 ENHRY, CDR2 SYGVKD. Trimming removed 2 bases from V and 4 bases from J, with 6 bases in between. CDR3 size: 13 residues. This sample's TCRbeta library carried unique molecular identifier barcodes. MiXCR, applied by TCRdb to the PCR reads, yields one record per CDR3 protein. The table includes 150,000 to 200,000 distinct CDR3 sequences, approximately 6.6% detected once. The receptor's source is a human donor who donated a stem cell graft to a child with Wiskott-Aldrich syndrome. The material sequenced was PBMCs from the stem cell graft donor, taken from the stem cell graft. The V gene is TRBV10-3, the J gene TRBJ1-5; unclear D gene. The CDR3 spells CAISETDNQPQHF. As DNA, the CDR3 is TGTGCCATCAGTGAGACCGATAATCAGCCCCAGCATTTT.